This T cell receptor (beta chain) derives from a study of blood T cell repertoires in COVID-19. The overall study: Material from acute and convalescent COVID-19 was sourced from the United States, Italy and Spain. In each case, the material was cDNA or gDNA derived from T cells, B-cell-depleted T cells, or PBMCs.

The CDR3 length is 15 residues. Trimming left V 2 bases short and J 0 bases short, with 8 bases between. The germline gives CDR1 MGHRA, CDR2 YSYEKL. Methods used by the authors: Nucleated cell counts were estimated from reference gene primer amplification. Using immunoSEQ multiplex PCR, the repertoire was profiled, and TCRdb retains in-frame clones only, with some absent. D and trimming were read from the DNA, whereas the V and J calls and clone size are those reported in that table. The table shows about 78,000 clones, with roughly 88% occurring only once. The source is a woman aged 50 to 60 in a cohort sampled during active COVID-19. This chain uses TRBV4-1 with TRBJ2-1; D unclear. Sequencing input: peripheral blood. This chain's CDR3 is CASSQLSSSYNEQFF. The CDR3 DNA sequence: TGCGCCAGCAGCCAACTCTCCAGCTCCTACAATGAGCAGTTCTTC.